The rows below give T cell receptor beta chains drawn from one sample of a study of regulatory T cells in long-lasting Graves disease. TCRdb ran MiXCR on the multiplex PCR reads and lists one entry per CDR3 protein. The sample carries hundreds of thousands of distinct CDR3 sequences, about 22% recorded once. The source was peripheral blood mononuclear cells (PBMCs), collected when the disease was refractory, from a patient treated with antithyroid drugs. The receptors originated from a female donor with Graves disease. The CDR3 runs from the conserved cysteine through the conserved F or W. A D gene is named only where the DNA matches it firmly. The listing skips clone size in some rows; elsewhere it reads once, few, many or a size class.

J gene,clone size,D gene,V gene,CDR3 DNA,CDR3 protein
TRBJ2-5,many,-,TRBV20-1,TGCAGTGCTAGAGATCCCCTCCGACAGCCGGGGGAGACCCAGTACTTC,CSARDPLRQPGETQYF
TRBJ2-7,many,-,TRBV28,TGTGCCAGCAGTTATCAGGGTCTAGCTCTAGGGTACGAGCAGTACTTC,CASSYQGLALGYEQYF
TRBJ2-2,few,-,TRBV11-2,TGTGCCAGCAGTAGGGGGGTCACGAACACCGGGGAGCTGTTTTTT,CASSRGVTNTGELFF
TRBJ2-7,few,TRBD2,TRBV7-9,TGTGCCAGCAGCTTACCCCGGACTAGAGGCATGACCTACGAGCAGTACTTC,CASSLPRTRGMTYEQYF
TRBJ1-6,many,-,TRBV28,TGTGCCAGCAGTTCCGACACCCCTAGGCCACCCCTCCACTTT,CASSSDTPRPPLHF
TRBJ1-1,once,TRBD1,TRBV18,TGTGCCAGCTCACCACAGGGGGCGCGAACTGAAGCTTTCTTT,CASSPQGARTEAFF
TRBJ2-7,few,TRBD1,TRBV20-1,TGCAGTGCCGCTGGGGGACAGCGATTCTCCTACGAGCAGTACTTC,CSAAGGQRFSYEQYF
TRBJ1-1,-,-,TRBV19,TGTGCCAGTAGAATTGTAGGGGCCACTGAAGCTTTCTTT,CASRIVGATEAFF
TRBJ1-5,many,TRBD1,TRBV6-5,TGTGCCAGCAGTTACCGGGGACAGGGGAGGGGAGACAATCAGCCCCAGCATTTT,CASSYRGQGRGDNQPQHF
TRBJ2-7,-,TRBD2,TRBV29-1,TGCAGCGTTGAACTTACTAGCGGGGGACCCTACGAGCAGTACTTC,CSVELTSGGPYEQYF
TRBJ2-5,many,TRBD2,TRBV24-1,TGTGCCACCAGTGATTTGCTGCTCTTTCTGACTAGCGGGGATCAGGAGACCCAGTACTTC,CATSDLLLFLTSGDQETQYF
TRBJ2-4,many,TRBD2,TRBV7-2,TGTGCCAGCAGCTCCGGGACTAGCGGGACGCACCTAGCCAAAAACATTCAGTACTTC,CASSSGTSGTHLAKNIQYF
TRBJ2-7,-,-,TRBV30,TGTGCCTGGAGTTCGAAGACGGGGATCCACTACGAGCAGTACTTC,CAWSSKTGIHYEQYF
TRBJ1-5,many,-,TRBV28,TGTGCCAGCAGTCCCGAATCCTTCAGGGGTCAGCCCCAGCATTTT,CASSPESFRGQPQHF
TRBJ2-2,-,TRBD2,TRBV29-1,TGCAGCGTGGGTGGACTAGATGCCGGGGAGCTGTTTTTT,CSVGGLDAGELFF
TRBJ2-7,-,TRBD1,TRBV20-1,TGCAGTGCTCCGGGACAGACTTCCTACGAGCAGTACTTC,CSAPGQTSYEQYF
TRBJ1-1,-,TRBD1,TRBV5-1,TGCGCCAGCAGCCTGACCCTGGGACAGGAAGGATTAGAAGCTTTCTTT,CASSLTLGQEGLEAFF
TRBJ2-3,-,-,TRBV29-1,TGCAGCGTTGATCGCGGTACTAGCACAGATACGCAGTATTTT,CSVDRGTSTDTQYF
TRBJ2-2,-,-,TRBV9,TGTGCCAGCAGCGGATCAGAACCTAACACCGGGGAGCTGTTTTTT,CASSGSEPNTGELFF
TRBJ2-1,-,-,TRBV19,TGTGCCAGTTCAGGGGAAGATGAGCAGTTCTTC,CASSGEDEQFF
TRBJ2-5,many,TRBD2,TRBV29-1,TGCAGCGTTCGAGGCGCTAGCGGGAGATGGGAGACCCAGTACTTC,CSVRGASGRWETQYF
TRBJ1-1,few,-,TRBV4-1,TGCGCCAGCAGCCGATTGGGGACTAACACTGAAGCTTTCTTT,CASSRLGTNTEAFF
TRBJ2-2,few,-,TRBV28,TGTGCCAGCCTGCGTTCGGGTAACACCGGGGAGCTGTTTTTT,CASLRSGNTGELFF
TRBJ2-7,many,TRBD1,TRBV11-1,TGTGCCAGCAGCTTAGCCGGGACAGGGGTGTACGAGCAGTACTTC,CASSLAGTGVYEQYF
TRBJ2-2,many,TRBD2,TRBV28,TGTGCCAGCAGTTTTCGACGGGGGGGCCGAGGCACCGGGGAGCTGTTTTTT,CASSFRRGGRGTGELFF
TRBJ1-1,many,-,TRBV12-3/TRBV12-4,TGTGCCAGCAGTTTATCGTTGGGGGGCGGTGAAGCTTTCTTT,CASSLSLGGGEAFF